These T cell receptor beta chains were read from a single sample in a study of cytomegalovirus exposure and HLA in healthy donors. Assay: immunoSEQ multiplex PCR; the TCRdb copy retains only in-frame clones and omits some. The sample contains 150,000 to 200,000 clones, around 75% of which appear only once. The sample taken for sequencing was PBMCs. Receptors originate from a male donor in good health and CMV-seronegative. Both conserved end residues are part of each CDR3. Each record gives: V gene, clone size, J gene, D gene, CDR3 DNA, CDR3 protein. A D gene is named only where the DNA matches it firmly. The listing skips clone size in some rows; elsewhere it reads once, few, many or a size class.

v_gene: TRBV2; abundance: -; j_gene: TRBJ2-7; d_gene: -; CDR3nt: TGTGCCAGCAGTGAACTCTCCCACGAGCAGTACTTC; CDR3aa: CASSELSHEQYF
v_gene: TRBV4-1; abundance: -; j_gene: TRBJ2-3; d_gene: TRBD2; CDR3nt: TGCGCCAGCAGCCAAGCAGCAATAGCGGGAAATACGCAGTATTTT; CDR3aa: CASSQAAIAGNTQYF
v_gene: TRBV5-1; abundance: -; j_gene: TRBJ2-1; d_gene: -; CDR3nt: TGCGCCAGCAGAGAGTTGGGGCTAGGGAATGAGCAGTTCTTC; CDR3aa: CASRELGLGNEQFF
v_gene: TRBV19; abundance: few; j_gene: TRBJ2-1; d_gene: TRBD1; CDR3nt: TGTGCCAGTAGTACCCGGACAGGGGTAACTAACAATGAGCAGTTCTTC; CDR3aa: CASSTRTGVTNNEQFF
v_gene: TRBV6-1; abundance: -; j_gene: TRBJ1-1; d_gene: TRBD1; CDR3nt: TGTGCCAGCAGGCCCAGGGGGATGAACACTGAAGCTTTCTTT; CDR3aa: CASRPRGMNTEAFF
v_gene: TRBV27; abundance: -; j_gene: TRBJ2-1; d_gene: -; CDR3nt: TGTGCCAGCAGTTTATCGAAGACGGGAGCGGAGCAGTTCTTC; CDR3aa: CASSLSKTGAEQFF
v_gene: TRBV2; abundance: once; j_gene: TRBJ1-2; d_gene: -; CDR3nt: TGTGCCAACAGTGAAGAGTATATGACAGCCACACGGGACTATGGCTACACCTTC; CDR3aa: CANSEEYMTATRDYGYTF
v_gene: TRBV4-1; abundance: -; j_gene: TRBJ2-1; d_gene: -; CDR3nt: TGCGCCAGCAGCCAGCCGCAGGGGTACAATGAGCAGTTCTTC; CDR3aa: CASSQPQGYNEQFF
v_gene: TRBV7-2; abundance: -; j_gene: TRBJ2-3; d_gene: -; CDR3nt: TGTGCCAGCAGCTTCCTATTATCGAGTGGAGATACGCAGTATTTT; CDR3aa: CASSFLLSSGDTQYF
v_gene: TRBV5-1; abundance: -; j_gene: TRBJ1-1; d_gene: -; CDR3nt: TGCGCCAGCAGCTTGATCAGGGTAGAGAACACTGAAGCTTTCTTT; CDR3aa: CASSLIRVENTEAFF
v_gene: TRBV7-2; abundance: few; j_gene: TRBJ1-1; d_gene: TRBD1; CDR3nt: TGTGCCAGCAGCTCGAATCGACAGGGGGAGGGCACTGAAGCTTTCTTT; CDR3aa: CASSSNRQGEGTEAFF
v_gene: TRBV5-8; abundance: -; j_gene: TRBJ1-5; d_gene: TRBD1; CDR3nt: TGTGCCAGCAGCTTGGGGACAGGGCATCAGCCCCAGCATTTT; CDR3aa: CASSLGTGHQPQHF
v_gene: TRBV6-4; abundance: -; j_gene: TRBJ2-1; d_gene: -; CDR3nt: TGTGCCAGCAGTGACCAGGCGGGAAAGCTCAATGAGCAGTTCTTC; CDR3aa: CASSDQAGKLNEQFF
v_gene: TRBV30; abundance: -; j_gene: TRBJ2-7; d_gene: -; CDR3nt: TGTGCCTGGAGTGTATACTCCTACGAGCAGTACTTC; CDR3aa: CAWSVYSYEQYF
v_gene: TRBV18; abundance: -; j_gene: TRBJ1-1; d_gene: -; CDR3nt: TGTGCCAGCTCAACAGGGTACCCGAACACTGAAGCTTTCTTT; CDR3aa: CASSTGYPNTEAFF
v_gene: TRBV5-1; abundance: few; j_gene: TRBJ1-1; d_gene: -; CDR3nt: TGCGCCAGCAGCTTGTGGACAGCTATGAACACTGAAGCTTTCTTT; CDR3aa: CASSLWTAMNTEAFF
v_gene: TRBV5-8; abundance: -; j_gene: TRBJ2-3; d_gene: TRBD2; CDR3nt: TGTGCCAGCAGCCTTACAATTAGGACTAGTGGCACAGATACGCAGTATTTT; CDR3aa: CASSLTIRTSGTDTQYF
v_gene: TRBV7-6; abundance: -; j_gene: TRBJ1-1; d_gene: -; CDR3nt: TGTGCCAGCAGCTTAGACATCGTGAACACTGAAGCTTTCTTT; CDR3aa: CASSLDIVNTEAFF
v_gene: TRBV7-2; abundance: -; j_gene: TRBJ2-1; d_gene: TRBD2; CDR3nt: TGTGCCAGCAGCTTAGCCTCTAGCGGGAGAACCTACAATGAGCAGTTCTTC; CDR3aa: CASSLASSGRTYNEQFF
v_gene: TRBV5-4; abundance: -; j_gene: TRBJ2-7; d_gene: -; CDR3nt: TGTGCCAGCAGCTTGGCTCCCGGTACCTACGAGCAGTACTTC; CDR3aa: CASSLAPGTYEQYF
v_gene: TRBV6-5; abundance: -; j_gene: TRBJ1-1; d_gene: -; CDR3nt: TGTGCCAGCAAAGTGGGGGGGAACATGAACACTGAAGCTTTCTTT; CDR3aa: CASKVGGNMNTEAFF
v_gene: TRBV27; abundance: -; j_gene: TRBJ1-1; d_gene: -; CDR3nt: TGTGCCAGCAGTTTATCGTACACGGGGGGCCCTGAAGCTTTCTTT; CDR3aa: CASSLSYTGGPEAFF
v_gene: TRBV5-6; abundance: -; j_gene: TRBJ2-1; d_gene: TRBD2; CDR3nt: TGTGCCAGCAGCCGGGACTATGCGTCTGGTGAGCAGTTCTTC; CDR3aa: CASSRDYASGEQFF
v_gene: TRBV10-3; abundance: -; j_gene: TRBJ1-1; d_gene: -; CDR3nt: TGTGCCATCAGTGAGTCTAGGGGTACAAAAGGAGCCACTGAAGCTTTCTTT; CDR3aa: CAISESRGTKGATEAFF
v_gene: TRBV5-1; abundance: -; j_gene: TRBJ2-7; d_gene: TRBD2; CDR3nt: TGCGCCAGCAGCTTGGTGACTAGCGGGGGAAGGCAGCAGTACTTC; CDR3aa: CASSLVTSGGRQQYF
v_gene: TRBV28; abundance: few; j_gene: TRBJ2-2; d_gene: TRBD1; CDR3nt: TGTGCCAGCAGTTTGTTCGGACAGGGGGATGGCACCGGGGAGCTGTTTTTT; CDR3aa: CASSLFGQGDGTGELFF
v_gene: TRBV30; abundance: -; j_gene: TRBJ2-1; d_gene: -; CDR3nt: TGTGCCTGGAGTGTAATGGCGGGGACGTCCTACAATGAGCAGTTCTTC; CDR3aa: CAWSVMAGTSYNEQFF
v_gene: TRBV9; abundance: -; j_gene: TRBJ1-2; d_gene: TRBD1; CDR3nt: TGTGCCAGCAGCGGATACAGGGGGTATTACTATGGCTACACCTTC; CDR3aa: CASSGYRGYYYGYTF
v_gene: TRBV19; abundance: once; j_gene: TRBJ2-1; d_gene: -; CDR3nt: TGTGCCAGTAGTATAGGAGGGATATCGGCTTCCTACAATGAGCAGTTCTTC; CDR3aa: CASSIGGISASYNEQFF
v_gene: TRBV9; abundance: -; j_gene: TRBJ2-3; d_gene: TRBD2; CDR3nt: TGTGCCAGCAGCGTAGGTACCAGCGGGAGAAGAACAGATACGCAGTATTTT; CDR3aa: CASSVGTSGRRTDTQYF
v_gene: TRBV7-6; abundance: -; j_gene: TRBJ2-7; d_gene: TRBD1; CDR3nt: TGTGCCAGCAGCTTAGCGCGTCAGGGGGCCTACGAGCAGTACTTC; CDR3aa: CASSLARQGAYEQYF
v_gene: TRBV5-1; abundance: -; j_gene: TRBJ2-2; d_gene: TRBD2; CDR3nt: TGCGCCAGCAGCTCCAGGACTAGCGGGAGTACGGTATCACGGGCCGGGGAGCTGTTTTTT; CDR3aa: CASSSRTSGSTVSRAGELFF
v_gene: TRBV7-8; abundance: -; j_gene: TRBJ1-4; d_gene: -; CDR3nt: TGTGCCAGCAGCTTAGGAGCGGTGGGAGGGGAAAAACTGTTTTTT; CDR3aa: CASSLGAVGGEKLFF
v_gene: TRBV10-3; abundance: few; j_gene: TRBJ2-7; d_gene: -; CDR3nt: TGTGCCATCACCGGACAGATAAATGAGCAGTACTTC; CDR3aa: CAITGQINEQYF
v_gene: TRBV27; abundance: few; j_gene: TRBJ2-2; d_gene: -; CDR3nt: TGTGCCAGCAGGGGCCAGTCAACACCGACATACACCGGGGAGCTGTTTTTT; CDR3aa: CASRGQSTPTYTGELFF
v_gene: TRBV5-6; abundance: -; j_gene: TRBJ1-2; d_gene: -; CDR3nt: TGTGCCAGCAGGGGGCTGGGTCTTCTGTCGGGCTACACCTTC; CDR3aa: CASRGLGLLSGYTF
v_gene: TRBV5-1; abundance: -; j_gene: TRBJ2-1; d_gene: -; CDR3nt: TGCGCCAGCAGCTTCGGAGGGAGCTCCTACAATGAGCAGTTCTTC; CDR3aa: CASSFGGSSYNEQFF
v_gene: TRBV7-8; abundance: few; j_gene: TRBJ2-7; d_gene: -; CDR3nt: TGTGCCAGCAGCCCCCCGCGAGAGGACGAGCAGTACTTC; CDR3aa: CASSPPREDEQYF
v_gene: TRBV2; abundance: -; j_gene: TRBJ2-7; d_gene: -; CDR3nt: TGTGCCAGCAGCCTCGACATTTACGAGCAGTACTTC; CDR3aa: CASSLDIYEQYF
v_gene: TRBV5-1; abundance: -; j_gene: TRBJ1-4; d_gene: -; CDR3nt: TGCGCCAGCAGCTTGGCCGTCGGGAGGGGTGAAAAACTGTTTTTT; CDR3aa: CASSLAVGRGEKLFF
v_gene: TRBV5-4; abundance: -; j_gene: TRBJ1-1; d_gene: -; CDR3nt: TGTGCCAGCAGCTTCCCACTTAACACTGAAGCTTTCTTT; CDR3aa: CASSFPLNTEAFF
v_gene: TRBV23-1; abundance: -; j_gene: TRBJ1-4; d_gene: -; CDR3nt: TGCGCCAGCAGTCCCCCGTTGAGAGGTGCAACTAATGAAAAACTGTTTTTT; CDR3aa: CASSPPLRGATNEKLFF
v_gene: TRBV7-9; abundance: once; j_gene: TRBJ2-5; d_gene: -; CDR3nt: TGTGCCAGCAGCTTAAGCATCTTGAAAGAGACCCAGTACTTC; CDR3aa: CASSLSILKETQYF
v_gene: TRBV29-1; abundance: -; j_gene: TRBJ2-1; d_gene: TRBD2; CDR3nt: TGCAGCGTGTTAGCGGGGGGGAACAATGAGCAGTTCTTC; CDR3aa: CSVLAGGNNEQFF